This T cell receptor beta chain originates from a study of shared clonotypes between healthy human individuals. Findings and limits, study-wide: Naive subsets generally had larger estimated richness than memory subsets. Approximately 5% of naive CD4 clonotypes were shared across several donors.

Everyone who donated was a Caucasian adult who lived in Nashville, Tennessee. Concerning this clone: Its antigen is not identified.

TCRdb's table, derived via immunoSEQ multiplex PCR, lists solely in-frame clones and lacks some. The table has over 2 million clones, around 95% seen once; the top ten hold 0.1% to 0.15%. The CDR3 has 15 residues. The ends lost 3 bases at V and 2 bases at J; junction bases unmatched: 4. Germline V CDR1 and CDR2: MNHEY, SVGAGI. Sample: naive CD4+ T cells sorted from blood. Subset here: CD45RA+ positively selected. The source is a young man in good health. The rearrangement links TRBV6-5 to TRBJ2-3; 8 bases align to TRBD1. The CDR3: CASSYGRGLTDTQYF. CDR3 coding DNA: TGTGCCAGCAGTTATGGCAGGGGGCTCACAGATACGCAGTATTTT.